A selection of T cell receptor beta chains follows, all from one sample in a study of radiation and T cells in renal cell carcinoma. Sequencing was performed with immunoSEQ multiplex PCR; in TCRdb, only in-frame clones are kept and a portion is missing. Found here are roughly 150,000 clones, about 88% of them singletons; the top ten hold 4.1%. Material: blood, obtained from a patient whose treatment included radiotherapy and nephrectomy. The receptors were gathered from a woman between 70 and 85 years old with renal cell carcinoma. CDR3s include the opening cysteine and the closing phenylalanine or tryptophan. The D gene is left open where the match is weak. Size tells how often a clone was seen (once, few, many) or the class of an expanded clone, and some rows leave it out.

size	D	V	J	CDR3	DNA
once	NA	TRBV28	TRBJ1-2	CASPPSTDYGYTF	TGTGCCAGCCCGCCCTCGACAGATTATGGCTACACCTTC
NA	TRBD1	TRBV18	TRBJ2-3	CASSLLPMGQGTTDTQYF	TGTGCCAGCTCACTCCTCCCGATGGGACAGGGTACCACAGATACGCAGTATTTT
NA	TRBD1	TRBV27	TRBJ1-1	CASRTDRVGTEAFF	TGTGCCAGCAGGACGGACAGGGTGGGAACTGAAGCTTTCTTT
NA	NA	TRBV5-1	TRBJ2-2	CASRTDGGTGELFF	TGCGCCAGCCGAACGGACGGTGGCACCGGGGAGCTGTTTTTT
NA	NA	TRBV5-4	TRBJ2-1	CASSLSGGREQFF	TGTGCCAGCAGCTTGTCCGGGGGCCGTGAGCAGTTCTTC
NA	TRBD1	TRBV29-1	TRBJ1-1	CSVGGTGYSEAFF	TGCAGCGTGGGGGGGACAGGGTATTCTGAAGCTTTCTTT
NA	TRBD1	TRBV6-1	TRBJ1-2	CASSVQGAQGYTF	TGTGCCAGCAGTGTACAGGGGGCCCAGGGCTACACCTTC
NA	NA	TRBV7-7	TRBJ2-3	CASSLGVPGALPDTQYF	TGTGCTAGCAGCTTAGGAGTGCCGGGGGCGCTCCCAGATACGCAGTATTTT
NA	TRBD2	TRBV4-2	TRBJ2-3	CASSLPTSGGAWSTDTQYF	TGTGCCAGCAGCCTCCCGACTAGCGGGGGGGCCTGGAGCACAGATACGCAGTATTTT
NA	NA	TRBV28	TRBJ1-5	CASSFPGGAGNQPQHF	TGTGCCAGCAGTTTCCCGGGGGGGGCGGGGAATCAGCCCCAGCATTTT
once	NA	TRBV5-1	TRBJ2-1	CASSSPGVRNEQFF	TGCGCCAGCAGCTCGCCAGGCGTTCGGAATGAGCAGTTCTTC
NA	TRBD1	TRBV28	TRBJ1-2	CASSPGQLANYGYTF	TGTGCCAGCAGTCCGGGACAGCTAGCTAACTATGGCTACACCTTC
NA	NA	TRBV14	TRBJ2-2	CASSPTGTGELFF	TGTGCCAGCAGCCCGACAGGTACCGGGGAGCTGTTTTTT
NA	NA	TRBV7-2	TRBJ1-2	CASSRGGGVGGYTF	TGTGCCAGCAGCCGAGGTGGGGGAGTCGGGGGCTACACCTTC
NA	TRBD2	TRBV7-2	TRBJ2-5	CASSLGGGPQETQYF	TGTGCCAGCAGCTTGGGGGGGGGTCCCCAAGAGACCCAGTACTTC
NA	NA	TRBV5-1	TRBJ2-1	CASSRASSYNEQFF	TGCGCCAGCAGCAGGGCGTCCTCCTACAATGAGCAGTTCTTC
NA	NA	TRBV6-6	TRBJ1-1	CATRPGGQNTEAFF	TGTGCCACCCGACCCGGGGGACAGAACACTGAAGCTTTCTTT
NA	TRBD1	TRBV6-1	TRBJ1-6	CASSEGTGWPPLHF	TGTGCCAGCAGTGAAGGGACAGGGTGGCCACCCCTCCACTTT
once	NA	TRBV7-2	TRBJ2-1	CASSPQGGNHNEQFF	TGTGCCAGCAGCCCTCAGGGGGGGAATCACAATGAGCAGTTCTTC
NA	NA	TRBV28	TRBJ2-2	CASNPGGTGELFF	TGTGCCAGCAACCCCGGCGGCACCGGGGAGCTGTTTTTT
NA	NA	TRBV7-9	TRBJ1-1	CASSFLRGSLWAFF	TGTGCCAGCAGCTTCCTCCGGGGCAGTCTGTGGGCTTTCTTT
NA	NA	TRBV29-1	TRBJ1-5	CSVGGDSNQPQHF	TGCAGCGTTGGAGGGGATAGCAATCAGCCCCAGCATTTT
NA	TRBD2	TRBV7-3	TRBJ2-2	CASGTTSGFTGELFF	TGTGCCAGCGGGACGACTAGCGGGTTCACCGGGGAGCTGTTTTTT
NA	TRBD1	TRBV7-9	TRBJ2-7	CASSLGTGSREQYF	TGTGCCAGCAGCTTAGGGACAGGCTCACGGGAGCAGTACTTC